Below, one TCR beta chain is given with its context. Its target is unknown. These data are taken from a study of radiotherapy plus CTLA-4 blockade in lung cancer. Study context: Objective responses were recorded in 15% to 20% of patients, with disease control recorded in 25% to 35%.

Points from the study as a whole: An expansion of tumor-derived TCR clones occurred in blood after radiotherapy plus ipilimumab.

This CDR3 has 11 amino acids. V shed 5 bases and J shed 7 bases, with 8 bases lying between them. Germline V CDR1 and CDR2: SEHNR, FQNEAQ (reference sequence). Clones were read by immunoSEQ multiplex PCR, and TCRdb kept only the in-frame ones, dropping some. The sample lists about 45,000 clones; roughly four fifths were seen once. Material: peripheral blood, obtained from a patient treated with radiotherapy plus ipilimumab. The gene calls are TRBV7-9 and TRBJ1-1, with unresolved D. The sequence derives from a human donor with non-small cell lung cancer who had a complete response to radiotherapy plus ipilimumab. For the CDR3, the DNA is TGTGCCAGCAGCAACCGGGATGAAGCTTTCTTT. Translating it yields CASSNRDEAFF.